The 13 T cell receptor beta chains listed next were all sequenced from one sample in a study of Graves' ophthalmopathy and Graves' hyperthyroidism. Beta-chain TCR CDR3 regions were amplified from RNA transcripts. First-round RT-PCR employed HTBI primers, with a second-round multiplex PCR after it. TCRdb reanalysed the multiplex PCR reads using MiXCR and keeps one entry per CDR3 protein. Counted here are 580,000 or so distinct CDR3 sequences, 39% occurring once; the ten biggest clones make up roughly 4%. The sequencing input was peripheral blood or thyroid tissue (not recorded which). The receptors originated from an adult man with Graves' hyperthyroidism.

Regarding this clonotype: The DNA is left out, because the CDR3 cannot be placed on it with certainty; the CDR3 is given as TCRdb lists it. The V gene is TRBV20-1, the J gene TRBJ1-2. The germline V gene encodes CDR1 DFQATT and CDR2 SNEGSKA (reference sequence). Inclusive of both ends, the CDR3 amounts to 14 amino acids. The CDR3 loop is CSARDLGPNYGCTF.

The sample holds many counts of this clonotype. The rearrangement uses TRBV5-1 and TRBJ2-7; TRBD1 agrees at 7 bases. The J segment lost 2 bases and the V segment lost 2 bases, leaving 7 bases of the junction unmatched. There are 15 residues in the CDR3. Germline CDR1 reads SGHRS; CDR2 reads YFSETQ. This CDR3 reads CASSFNRGSTYEQYF. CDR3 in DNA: TGCGCCAGCAGCTTCAACAGGGGATCTACCTACGAGCAGTACTTC. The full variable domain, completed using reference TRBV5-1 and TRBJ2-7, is KAGVTQTPRYLIKTRGQQVTLSCSPISGHRSVSWYQQTPGQGLQFLFEYFSETQRNKGNFPGRFSGRQFSNSRSEMNVSTLELGDSALYLCASSFNRGSTYEQYFGPGTRLTVT.

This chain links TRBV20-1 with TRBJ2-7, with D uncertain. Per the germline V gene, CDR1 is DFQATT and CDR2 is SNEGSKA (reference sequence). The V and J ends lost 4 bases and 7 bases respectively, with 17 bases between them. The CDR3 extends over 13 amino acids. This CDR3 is CSAIRWSVNEQYF. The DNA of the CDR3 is TGCAGTGCTATCCGCTGGTCAGTCAATGAGCAGTACTTC.

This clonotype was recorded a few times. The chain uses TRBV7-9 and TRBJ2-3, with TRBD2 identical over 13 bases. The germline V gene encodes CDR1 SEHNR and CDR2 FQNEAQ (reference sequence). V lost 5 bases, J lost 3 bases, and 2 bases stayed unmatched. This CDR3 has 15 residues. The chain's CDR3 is CASSALAGGTDTQYF. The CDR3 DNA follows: TGTGCCAGCAGCGCACTAGCGGGGGGGACAGATACGCAGTATTTT.

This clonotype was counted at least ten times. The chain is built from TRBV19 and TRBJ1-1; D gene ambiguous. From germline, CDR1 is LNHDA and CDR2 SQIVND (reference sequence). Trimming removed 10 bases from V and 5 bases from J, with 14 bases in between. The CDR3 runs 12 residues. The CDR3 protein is CATRLGLTEAFF. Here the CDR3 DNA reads TGTGCCACCCGACTTGGTCTAACTGAAGCTTTCTTT.

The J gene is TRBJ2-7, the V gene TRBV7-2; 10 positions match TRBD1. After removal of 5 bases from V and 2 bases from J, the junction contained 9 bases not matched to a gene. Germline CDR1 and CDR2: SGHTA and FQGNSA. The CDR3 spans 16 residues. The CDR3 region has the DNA TGTGCCAGCAGCGACTCGACAGGGGGCATTGCCTACGAGCAGTACTTC. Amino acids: CASSDSTGGIAYEQYF.

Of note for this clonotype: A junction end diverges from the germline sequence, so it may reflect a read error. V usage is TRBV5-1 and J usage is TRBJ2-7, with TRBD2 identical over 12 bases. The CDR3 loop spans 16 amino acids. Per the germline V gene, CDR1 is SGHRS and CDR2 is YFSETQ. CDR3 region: CASSLGTSGGTYEQYF. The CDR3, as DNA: TGTGCCAGCAGCTTGGGCACTAGCGGGGGGACCTACGAGCAGTACTTC.

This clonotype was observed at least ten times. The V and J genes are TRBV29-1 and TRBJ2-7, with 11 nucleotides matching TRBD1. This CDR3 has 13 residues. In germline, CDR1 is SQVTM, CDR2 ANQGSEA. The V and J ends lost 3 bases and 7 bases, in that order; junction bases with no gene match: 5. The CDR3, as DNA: TGCAGCGTTGATGGGACAGGGGGTTGGGAGCAGTACTTC. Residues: CSVDGTGGWEQYF.

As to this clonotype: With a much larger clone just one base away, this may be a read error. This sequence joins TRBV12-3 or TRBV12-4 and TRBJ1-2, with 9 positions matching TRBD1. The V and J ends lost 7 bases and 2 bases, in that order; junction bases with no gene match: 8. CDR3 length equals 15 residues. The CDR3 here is CASNRGQGRNYGYTF. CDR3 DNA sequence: TGTGCCAGCAATCGAGGACAGGGGAGGAACTATGGCTACACCTTC.

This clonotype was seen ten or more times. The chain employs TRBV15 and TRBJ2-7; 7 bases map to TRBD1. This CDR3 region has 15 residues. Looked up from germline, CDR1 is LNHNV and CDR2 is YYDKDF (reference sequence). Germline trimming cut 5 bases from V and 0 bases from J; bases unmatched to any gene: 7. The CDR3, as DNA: TGTGCCACCAGCCTCGGGGCAGGGGGCTCCTACGAGCAGTACTTC. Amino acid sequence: CATSLGAGGSYEQYF.

Written as DNA, the CDR3 is TGTGCCAGCAGCGTTGAGGCAGGGGGCGCAGGGACCTACGAGCAGTACTTC. This encodes CASSVEAGGAGTYEQYF. The gene calls are TRBV25-1 and TRBJ2-7; TRBD1 agrees at 8 bases. The CDR3 runs 17 residues. Unmatched junction bases numbered 15, after V lost 6 bases and J lost 2 bases. The germline CDR1 and CDR2 sequences are MGHDK and SYGVNS.

CDR3 DNA: TGTGCCAGCAGCGTTCGGGGCTACACCTTC. This encodes CASSVRGYTF. The chain joins TRBV9 to TRBJ1-2; D uncertain. This CDR3 is built from 10 residues. The V gene's germline CDR1 is SGDLS and CDR2 YYNGEE. The V gene lost 2 bases and the J gene lost 8 bases, with 4 bases spanning the gap. Combining the CDR3 with reference TRBV9 and TRBJ1-2 gives the whole variable domain DSGVTQTPKHLITATGQRVTLRCSPRSGDLSVYWYQQSLDQGLQFLIQYYNGEERAKGNILERFSAQQFPDLHSELNLSSLELGDSALYFCASSVRGYTFGSGTRLTVV.

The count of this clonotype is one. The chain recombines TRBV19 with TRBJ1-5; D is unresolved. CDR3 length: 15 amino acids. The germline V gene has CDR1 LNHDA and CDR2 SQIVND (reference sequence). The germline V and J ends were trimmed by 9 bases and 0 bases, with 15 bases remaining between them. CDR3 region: CASSLGPYSNQPQHF. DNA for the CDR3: TGTGCCAGCTCACTTGGACCGTATAGCAATCAGCCCCAGCATTTT.